These T cell receptor beta chains were read from a single sample in a study of T cells after yellow fever vaccination. TCRdb ran MiXCR on the 5' RACE reads and lists one entry per CDR3 protein. The table includes some 340,000 distinct CDR3 sequences, roughly a tenth detected once. Sequenced here: CD4+ T cells sorted from PBMCs, sampled 45 days after the yellow fever booster vaccination. These receptors originate from a man younger than 30 who received the YFV17D yellow fever vaccine. The CDR3 runs from the conserved cysteine through the conserved F or W. D genes are given only for firm matches. A clone size is listed for some rows: how often the clone was seen (once, few, many), or a class if it is expanded.

v_call	j_call	d_call	clone_size	cdr3_nt	cdr3_aa
TRBV12-3/TRBV12-4	TRBJ1-5	-	many	TGTGCCAGCAGCCGCACCGTATTTCAGCCCCAGCATTTT	CASSRTVFQPQHF
TRBV7-2	TRBJ2-3	TRBD2	-	TGTGCCAGCAGCCGGTTAGCGGGTTCGCGCACAGATACGCAGTATTTT	CASSRLAGSRTDTQYF
TRBV4-3	TRBJ2-5	TRBD2	many	TGCGCCAGCAGCCAGCTTCCTCCTAGCGGGGTCGAGACCCAGTACTTC	CASSQLPPSGVETQYF
TRBV12-3/TRBV12-4	TRBJ1-5	-	many	TGTGCCAGCAGTTTAGGGCAGCCCCAGCATTTT	CASSLGQPQHF
TRBV7-3	TRBJ1-1	-	few	TGTGCCAGCAGCTCTCGGACAGCGAACACTGAAGCTTTCTTT	CASSSRTANTEAFF
TRBV11-1	TRBJ2-3	-	many	TGTGCCAGCAGCTTAGGATCCAACACAGATACGCAGTATTTT	CASSLGSNTDTQYF
TRBV7-3	TRBJ2-3	TRBD1	many	TGTGCCAGCAGCTTATGGGGACAGGGTAAAGATACGCAGTATTTT	CASSLWGQGKDTQYF
TRBV4-1	TRBJ2-4	-	once	TGCGCCAGCAGCCATGGCACATCCAGGGGAGCCAAAAACATTCAGTACTTC	CASSHGTSRGAKNIQYF
TRBV24-1	TRBJ1-2	-	many	TGTGCCACCAGTGCCTTGAGGCTACGCAGCTATGGCTACACCTTC	CATSALRLRSYGYTF
TRBV19	TRBJ1-2	-	-	TGTGCCAGTAGTATCGGGACCTTCTATGGCTACACCTTC	CASSIGTFYGYTF
TRBV12-3/TRBV12-4	TRBJ2-7	TRBD2	few	TGTGCCAGCAGTAACCGACTAGCGGACTACGAGCAGTACTTC	CASSNRLADYEQYF
TRBV5-1	TRBJ2-1	-	-	TGCGCCAGCAGCTTGGGTCGGGGATCGCCCTACAATGAGCAGTTCTTC	CASSLGRGSPYNEQFF
TRBV4-3	TRBJ2-3	-	-	TGCGCCAGCAGCCAAGAGGTCGGTACGCAGTATTTT	CASSQEVGTQYF
TRBV11-2	TRBJ1-1	-	few	TGTGCCAGCAGGGATACAGGACTTAGGGGAGCTTTCTTT	CASRDTGLRGAFF
TRBV12-3/TRBV12-4	TRBJ1-2	TRBD1	many	TGTGCCAGCAGTTTCCTTCTCTACAGGGGGAAGAACTATGGCTACACCTTC	CASSFLLYRGKNYGYTF
TRBV5-4	TRBJ1-5	-	-	TGTGCCACCAGCTTGATACCTGGGGGCAATCAGCCCCAGCATTTT	CATSLIPGGNQPQHF
TRBV7-3	TRBJ1-2	-	-	TGTGCCAGCAGCAAGGACATGACGGGAGGCTACACCTTC	CASSKDMTGGYTF
TRBV29-1	TRBJ1-1	-	-	TGCAGCGTTGAAAGGGGCGCGAACACTGAAGCTTTCTTT	CSVERGANTEAFF
TRBV5-6	TRBJ1-1	TRBD1	-	TGTGCCAGCAGCTTCAACAGGGGGCTTCGAACTGAAGCTTTCTTT	CASSFNRGLRTEAFF
TRBV3-1	TRBJ2-1	TRBD2	many	TGTGCCAGCAGCCAAACTCGACTAGCGGGTATGGAGCAGTTCTTC	CASSQTRLAGMEQFF
TRBV24-1	TRBJ1-1	-	few	TGTGCCACCAGTGCAGGCACTGAAGCTTTCTTT	CATSAGTEAFF
TRBV6-5	TRBJ2-5	TRBD1	-	TGTGCCAGCAGGAACACAGGGGGCATCGAGACCCAGTACTTC	CASRNTGGIETQYF
TRBV11-2	TRBJ1-2	-	few	TGTGCCAGCAGCTTAGGAGGGGTTCGCGGCTACACCTTC	CASSLGGVRGYTF
TRBV12-3/TRBV12-4	TRBJ1-1	-	-	TGTGCCAGCAGTGCGCCGCGCGGGGGCCCGGTAAACACTGAAGCTTTCTTT	CASSAPRGGPVNTEAFF
TRBV11-2	TRBJ2-5	-	-	TGTGCCAGCAGCCCGCGGGGGACAGTACAAGAGACCCAGTACTTC	CASSPRGTVQETQYF
TRBV6-2/TRBV6-3	TRBJ1-5	-	few	TGTGCCAGCAACCCAACGGACGGATTCAATCAGCCCCAGCATTTT	CASNPTDGFNQPQHF